This T cell receptor (beta chain) was sequenced during a study of cytomegalovirus exposure and HLA in healthy donors. This clone was detected once. The V end was cut by 4 bases, the J end by 6 bases, with 13 bases between. The CDR3 consists of 14 residues. Germline CDR1 MDHEN, CDR2 SYDVKM. The PCR was carried out with 60 Vbeta primers and 13 Jbeta primers. Here immunoSEQ multiplex PCR was the method, and the copy in TCRdb shows in-frame clones only, minus some. The repertoire consists of about 59,000 clones, with around 83% occurring once and the leading ten covering around 1.7%. The sequenced sample was PBMCs. The clonotype comes from a man aged 40-55 years in good health and CMV-seronegative. The chain is built from TRBV28 and TRBJ2-1; D not resolved. The chain's CDR3 is CASSSHEPFNEQFF. The CDR3 region has the DNA TGTGCCAGCAGTTCCCACGAGCCGTTCAATGAGCAGTTCTTC.